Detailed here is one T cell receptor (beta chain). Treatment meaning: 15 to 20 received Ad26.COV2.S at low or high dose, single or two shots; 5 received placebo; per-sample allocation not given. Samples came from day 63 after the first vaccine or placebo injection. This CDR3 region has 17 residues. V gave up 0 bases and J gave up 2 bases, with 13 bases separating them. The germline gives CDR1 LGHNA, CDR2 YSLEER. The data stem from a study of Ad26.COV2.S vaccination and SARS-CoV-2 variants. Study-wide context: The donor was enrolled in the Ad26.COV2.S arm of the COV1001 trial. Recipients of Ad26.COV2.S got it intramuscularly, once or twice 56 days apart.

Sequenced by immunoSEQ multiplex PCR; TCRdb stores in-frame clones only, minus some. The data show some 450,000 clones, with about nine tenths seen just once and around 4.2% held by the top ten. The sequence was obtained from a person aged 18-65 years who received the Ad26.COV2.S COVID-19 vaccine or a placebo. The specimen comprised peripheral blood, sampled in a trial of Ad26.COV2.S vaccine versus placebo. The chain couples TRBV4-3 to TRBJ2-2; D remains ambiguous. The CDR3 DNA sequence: TGCGCCAGCAGCCAAGATCTAGGGTCTGAAAACACCGGGGAGCTGTTTTTT. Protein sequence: CASSQDLGSENTGELFF.